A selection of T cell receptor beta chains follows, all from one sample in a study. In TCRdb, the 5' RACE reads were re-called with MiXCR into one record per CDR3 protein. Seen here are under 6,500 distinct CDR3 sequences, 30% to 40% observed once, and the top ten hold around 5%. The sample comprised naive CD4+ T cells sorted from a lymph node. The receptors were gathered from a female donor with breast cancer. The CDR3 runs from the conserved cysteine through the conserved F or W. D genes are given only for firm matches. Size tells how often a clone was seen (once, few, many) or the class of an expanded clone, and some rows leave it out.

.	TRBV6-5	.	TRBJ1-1	CASSPRQATNTEAFF	TGTGCCAGCAGCCCCAGACAGGCTACGAACACTGAAGCTTTCTTT
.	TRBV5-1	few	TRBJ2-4	CASSLTLGLAKNIQYF	TGCGCCAGCAGCCTGACCCTAGGACTAGCCAAAAACATTCAGTACTTC
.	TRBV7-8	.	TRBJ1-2	CASSLFPGGVYGYTF	TGTGCCAGCAGCTTATTCCCCGGGGGAGTCTATGGCTACACCTTC
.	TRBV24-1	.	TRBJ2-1	CATSRGGSSYNEQFF	TGTGCCACCAGCAGAGGGGGGAGCTCCTACAATGAGCAGTTCTTC
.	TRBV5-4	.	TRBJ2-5	CASSPRGAVQETQYF	TGTGCCAGCAGCCCCAGGGGAGCGGTCCAAGAGACCCAGTACTTC
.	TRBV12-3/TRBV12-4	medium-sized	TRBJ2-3	CASSHDPLPGLGPDTQYF	TGTGCCAGCAGCCACGACCCCCTACCGGGGCTTGGGCCAGATACGCAGTATTTT
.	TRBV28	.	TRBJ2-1	CASSFPPLNEQIF	TGTGCCAGCAGTTTCCCTCCTCTCAATGAGCAGATCTTC
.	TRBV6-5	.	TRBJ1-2	CARKRVFGYTF	TGTGCCAGGAAACGAGTGTTCGGCTACACCTTC
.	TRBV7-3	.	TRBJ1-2	CASSEFGDVGDGYTF	TGTGCCTCCAGCGAATTTGGCGACGTCGGAGATGGCTACACCTTC
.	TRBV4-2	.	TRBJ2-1	CASSQVAVSYNEQFF	TGTGCCAGCAGCCAAGTCGCGGTTTCCTACAATGAGCAGTTCTTC
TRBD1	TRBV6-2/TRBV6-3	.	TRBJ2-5	CASSYRIGQGVGETQYF	TGTGCCAGCAGTTACCGAATTGGACAGGGGGTCGGGGAGACCCAGTACTTC
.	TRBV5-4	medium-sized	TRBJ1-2	CASSLDPHRGVGGYTF	TGTGCCAGCAGCTTGGACCCTCATCGGGGGGTAGGAGGCTACACCTTC
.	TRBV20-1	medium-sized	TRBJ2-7	CSASGHTSSYEQYF	TGCAGTGCTAGCGGGCATACCTCCTCCTACGAGCAGTACTTC